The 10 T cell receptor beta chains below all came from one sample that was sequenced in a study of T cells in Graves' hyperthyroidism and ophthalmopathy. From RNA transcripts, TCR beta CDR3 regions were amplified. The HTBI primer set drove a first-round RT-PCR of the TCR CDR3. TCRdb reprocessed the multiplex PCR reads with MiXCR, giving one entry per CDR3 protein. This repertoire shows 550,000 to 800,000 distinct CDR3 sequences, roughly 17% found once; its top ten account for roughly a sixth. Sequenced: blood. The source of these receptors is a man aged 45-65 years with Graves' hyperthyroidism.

The CDR3 nucleotides read TGTGCCAGCAGCCCAGGACTAGCGTGGGGGAATGAGCAGTTCTTC. This gives the protein CASSPGLAWGNEQFF. This rearrangement joins TRBV3-1 to TRBJ2-1; 9 nucleotides line up with TRBD2. This CDR3 is 15 amino acids long. V was pared by 4 bases and J by 7 bases, with 8 bases of the junction left unmatched. CDR1 and CDR2 (germline): LGHDT, YNNKEL (reference sequence).

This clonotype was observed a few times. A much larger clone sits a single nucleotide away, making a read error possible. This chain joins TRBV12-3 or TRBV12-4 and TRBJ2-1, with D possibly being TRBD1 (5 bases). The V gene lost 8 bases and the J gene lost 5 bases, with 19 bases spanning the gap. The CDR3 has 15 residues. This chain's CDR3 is CASSLWGRNNNEQFF. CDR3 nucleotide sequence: TGTGCCAGCTCCCTCTGGGGCAGAAACAACAATGAGCAGTTCTTC.

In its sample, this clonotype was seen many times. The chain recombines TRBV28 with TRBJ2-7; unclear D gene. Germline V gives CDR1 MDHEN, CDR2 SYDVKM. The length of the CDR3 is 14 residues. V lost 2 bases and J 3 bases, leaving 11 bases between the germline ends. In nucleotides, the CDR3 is TGTGCCAGCAGTTTAAATACTGAGATCTACGAGCAGTACTTC. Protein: CASSLNTEIYEQYF. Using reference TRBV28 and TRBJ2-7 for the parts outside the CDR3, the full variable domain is DVKVTQSSRYLVKRTGEKVFLECVQDMDHENMFWYRQDPGLGLRLIYFSYDVKMKEKGDIPEGYSVSREKKERFSLILESASTNQTSMYLCASSLNTEIYEQYFGPGTRLTVT.

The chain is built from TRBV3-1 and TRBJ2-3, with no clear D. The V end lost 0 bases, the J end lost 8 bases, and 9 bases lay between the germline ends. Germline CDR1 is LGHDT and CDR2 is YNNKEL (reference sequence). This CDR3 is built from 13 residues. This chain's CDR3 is CASSQEAQVTQYF. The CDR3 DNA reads TGTGCCAGCAGCCAAGAAGCCCAAGTTACGCAGTATTTT.

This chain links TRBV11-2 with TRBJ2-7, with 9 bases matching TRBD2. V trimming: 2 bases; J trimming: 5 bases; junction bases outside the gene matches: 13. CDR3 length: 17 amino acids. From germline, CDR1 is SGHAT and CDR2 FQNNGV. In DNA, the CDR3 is TGTGCCAGCAGCTTAATCCGGCTGAGCGGGGGGACCGACGAGCAGTACTTC. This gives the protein CASSLIRLSGGTDEQYF.

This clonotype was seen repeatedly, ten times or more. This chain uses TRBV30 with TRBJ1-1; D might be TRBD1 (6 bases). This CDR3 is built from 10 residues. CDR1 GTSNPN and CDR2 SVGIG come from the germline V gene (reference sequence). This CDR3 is CAQGRTEAFF. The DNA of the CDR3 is TGTGCGCAGGGGAGAACTGAAGCTTTCTTT.

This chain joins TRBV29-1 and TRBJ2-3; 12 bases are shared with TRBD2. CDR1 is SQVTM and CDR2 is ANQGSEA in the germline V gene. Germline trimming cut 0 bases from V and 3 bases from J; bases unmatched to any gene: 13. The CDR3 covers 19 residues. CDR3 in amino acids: CSVEDNGLAGPYLTDTQYF. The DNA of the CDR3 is TGCAGCGTTGAAGACAACGGACTAGCGGGGCCCTATTTGACAGATACGCAGTATTTT.

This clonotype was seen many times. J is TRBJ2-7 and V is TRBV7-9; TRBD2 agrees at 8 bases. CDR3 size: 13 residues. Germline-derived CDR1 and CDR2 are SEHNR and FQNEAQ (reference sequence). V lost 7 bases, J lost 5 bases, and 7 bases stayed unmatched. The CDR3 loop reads CASTGGELDEQYF. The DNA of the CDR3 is TGTGCCAGCACGGGAGGGGAGTTGGACGAGCAGTACTTC.

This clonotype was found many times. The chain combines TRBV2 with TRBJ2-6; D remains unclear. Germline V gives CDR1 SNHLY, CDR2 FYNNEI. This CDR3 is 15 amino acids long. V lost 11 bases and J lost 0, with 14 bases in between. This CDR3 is CAGVISSSGANVLTF. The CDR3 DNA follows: TGTGCCGGGGTTATCTCCTCCTCTGGGGCCAACGTCCTGACTTTC.

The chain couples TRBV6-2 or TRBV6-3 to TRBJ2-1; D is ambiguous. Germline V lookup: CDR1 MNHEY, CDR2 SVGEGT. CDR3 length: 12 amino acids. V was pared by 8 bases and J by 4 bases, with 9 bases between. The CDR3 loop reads CASGWAYNEQFF. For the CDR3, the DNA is TGTGCCAGCGGTTGGGCATACAATGAGCAGTTCTTC.